What follows are 4 T cell receptor beta chains derived from one specimen sequenced in a study of T cell responses to AZD1222 COVID-19 vaccine. Assay: immunoSEQ multiplex PCR; the TCRdb copy retains only in-frame clones and omits some. This sample has about 120,000 clones, with more than 85% found just once. Source: peripheral blood, taken 28 days after the second AZD1222 dose. The receptors were sampled from an adult who received the AZD1222 COVID-19 vaccine.

The chain joins TRBV19 to TRBJ1-3; 10 nucleotides line up with TRBD1. The germline CDR1 and CDR2 sequences are LNHDA and SQIVND (reference sequence). V dropped 2 bases and J dropped 3; count of bases not matched to a gene: 7. The CDR3 loop spans 17 amino acids. CDR3 sequence: CASSIIRDRGFGNTIYF. As DNA, the CDR3 is TGTGCCAGTAGTATAATCCGGGACAGGGGCTTTGGAAACACCATATATTTT.

This chain links TRBV27 with TRBJ2-3, with 12 bases identical to TRBD2. The trim removed 4 bases at V and 3 bases at J, leaving 5 bases unmatched. The CDR3 covers 16 residues. Per the germline V gene, CDR1 is MNHEY and CDR2 is SMNVEV (reference sequence). CDR3 nucleotide sequence: TGTGCCAGCAGTTACCTCCTAGCGGGGGGGACAGATACGCAGTATTTT. Protein: CASSYLLAGGTDTQYF.

The chain links TRBV30 to TRBJ1-2; 9 bases map to TRBD1. V trimming: 4 bases; J trimming: 6 bases; junction bases outside the gene matches: 9. The CDR3 contains 14 residues. Germline CDR1 and CDR2: GTSNPN and SVGIG (reference sequence). The CDR3 protein is CAWTSLQGANGYTF. The CDR3 coding sequence is TGTGCCTGGACATCACTACAGGGGGCGAATGGCTACACCTTC.

The CDR3 region has the DNA TGTGCCAGCAGCCCCCCTACGGGTCTCGAGCAGTACTTC. Its protein product is CASSPPTGLEQYF. The chain combines TRBV7-9 with TRBJ2-7; D unclear. Deletions cut 5 bases from V and 6 bases from J, with 14 bases between. Germline-derived CDR1 and CDR2 are SEHNR and FQNEAQ (reference sequence). This CDR3 is built from 13 residues. The variable domain in full, completed from reference TRBV7-9 and TRBJ2-7, reads DTGVSQNPRHKITKRGQNVTFRCDPISEHNRLYWYRQTLGQGPEFLTYFQNEAQLEKSRLLSDRFSAERPKGSFSTLEIQRTEQGDSAMYLCASSPPTGLEQYFGPGTRLTVT.